Described below is a single T cell receptor (beta chain) sequence and its context. Its cognate antigen has yet to be identified. No base quality information exists; no much larger clone differs at one position. TCR CDR3 regions were amplified from genomic DNA by multiplex PCR using the deep immunoSEQ assay. For each cell subset, the extracted genomic DNA was distributed evenly across all wells of several immunoSEQ 96-well plates, and each plate served as one replicate. For sorted subsets, each replicate PCR was loaded with approximately 200 ng genomic DNA, equivalent to 30,000 or so T cell genomes. The purified libraries were quantified using a Qubit 3.0 fluorometer, sized with a Bioanalyzer 2100, and then quantified again using the KAPA Library Quantification kit. Every immunoSEQ 96-well plate was sequenced on a dedicated single-read 150-cycle Illumina NextSeq 550 flow cell. From the authors' description of their analysis: The immunoSEQ output contained only junctional sequences without quality scores, so filtering could not match that applied to full-length reads. To assign V/J genes and CDR3, sequences were annotated against IMGT germline references using PyIR, a Python wrapper for IgBLAST v1.9. Reads were filtered out if the reads had weak V/J assignments (E-value above 1e-6), no CDR3, stop codons, out-of-frame junctions, or ambiguous translated residues. V3J clonotypes were defined by identical inferred V gene, J gene, and CDR3 amino acid sequence. Percentage overlap between repertoires was computed as shared unique clonotypes divided by the size of the smaller repertoire. Repertoire richness was assessed with RTK rarefaction, the Chao1 estimator, and Recon v2.1 estimates of unobserved clonotypes. For all TCRbeta clonotypes obtained by the gDNA method from a handful of donors, generation probabilities were computed with OLGA. TCRdb re-hosts the immuneACCESS table, in-frame sequences only. Its copies lack some clones; in the studies checked, an unresolved V gene accounts for under half of them, and the cause for the rest is not known. V, J and clone size are those of that table, while D and trimming were read from the DNA. A total of some 2.1 million clones appear in this sample, roughly 94% of them only once. Of the sample, more than 0.1% falls within the top ten clones.

The data were taken from a study of shared clonotypes between healthy human individuals (dated by TCRdb to the early 2020s). Study-level background: A couple of women and a few men aged 18 to 49 years were included in the cohort. Per donor, three plates each were used for CD4 naive and CD4 memory, two for CD8 naive, and one for CD8 memory. Blood TCR repertoires of five healthy adults were deeply sequenced to estimate repertoire size and the extent of clonotype sharing between individuals. To increase sequencing depth and limit assay-specific biases, TCR repertoire library preparation and sequencing were carried out by different laboratories using diverse techniques. Each donor's leukapheresis produced roughly between roughly 0.85 and 9.5 billion PBMCs. The study at large found these results: Because the study included a small number of donors, the genetic and exposure-history diversity represented was limited. Compared with non-shared clonotypes, the clonotypes found in all four sorted-subset donors had higher generation probabilities. Sharing across several donors was observed for around 5% of naive CD4, 3% to 4% of naive CD8, over 2% of memory CD4, and about 0.4% of memory CD8 clonotypes. Sampling was limited to blood, and TCR repertoires in tissue likely differ from TCR repertoires in blood. Even with the large sequencing depth, rarefaction of the sorted-subset datasets indicated that sequencing was incomplete. Estimated clonotype richness was generally larger for naive than for memory subsets. Pairwise subsampling indicated that sequencing depth was expected to affect the degree of clonotype sharing among donors.

The donors were healthy, HIV-negative adults who had no recently reported acute infections or vaccinations. Every donor was a Caucasian adult living in Nashville, Tennessee, USA. CD4+ T cells were enriched through magnetic negative selection, after which naive cells were positively selected on CD45RA and the remaining negative fraction served as the memory subset. Blood was obtained by leukapheresis, after which PBMCs were separated by Ficoll-Histopaque density gradient centrifugation and cryopreserved in liquid nitrogen vapor phase. Analytical flow cytometry was used to check the purity and quantity of every magnetically sorted T cell population. Each sorted fraction had its genomic DNA isolated and then quantified by UV absorbance on a Nanodrop 2000c. The source of this sequence is a man younger than 30 in good health. Sequencing was performed on naive CD4+ T cells sorted from blood. Explained via the paper, the cell subset or site label denotes: CD45RA+ positively selected.

DNA sequence: TGCAGCGTGACCTATAGACTAGCGGGTGCCGGGGAGCTGTTTTTT. Translated, this is CSVTYRLAGAGELFF. The sequence is built from TRBV29-1 and TRBJ2-2; 10 central nucleotides agree with TRBD2. Unmatched junction bases come to 10, with V trimmed by 6 bases and J by 6 bases. Looking up the germline V gene yields CDR1 SQVTM and CDR2 ANQGSEA. The CDR3, from cysteine to phenylalanine, totals 15 residues. This entry keeps only the CDR3 DNA: 45 bases, framed from base 1.